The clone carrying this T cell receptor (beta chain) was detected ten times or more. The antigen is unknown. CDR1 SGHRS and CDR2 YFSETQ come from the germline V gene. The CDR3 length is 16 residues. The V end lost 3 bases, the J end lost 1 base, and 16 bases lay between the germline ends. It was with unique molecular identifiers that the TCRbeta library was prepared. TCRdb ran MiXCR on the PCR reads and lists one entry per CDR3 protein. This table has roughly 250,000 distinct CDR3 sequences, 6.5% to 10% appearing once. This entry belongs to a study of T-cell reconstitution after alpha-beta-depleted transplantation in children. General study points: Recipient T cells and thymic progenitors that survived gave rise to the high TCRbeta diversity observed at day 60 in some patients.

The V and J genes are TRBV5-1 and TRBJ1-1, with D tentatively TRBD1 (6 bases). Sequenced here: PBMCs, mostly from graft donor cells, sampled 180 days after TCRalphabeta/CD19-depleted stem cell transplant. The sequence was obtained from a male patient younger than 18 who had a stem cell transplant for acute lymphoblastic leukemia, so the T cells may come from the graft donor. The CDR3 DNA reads TGCGCCAGCAGCTGGAAGGGGGGGGATTGGAACACTGAAGCTTTCTTT. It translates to CASSWKGGDWNTEAFF.